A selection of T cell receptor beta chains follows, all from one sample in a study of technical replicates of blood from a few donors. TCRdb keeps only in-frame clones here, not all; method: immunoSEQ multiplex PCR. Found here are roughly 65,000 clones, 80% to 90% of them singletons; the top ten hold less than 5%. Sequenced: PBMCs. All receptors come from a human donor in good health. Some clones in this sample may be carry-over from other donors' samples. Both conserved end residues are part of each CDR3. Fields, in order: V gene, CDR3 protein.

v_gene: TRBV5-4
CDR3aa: CASAPQGGRKETQYF

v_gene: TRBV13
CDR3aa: CASSFTSWTGGSYNSPLHF

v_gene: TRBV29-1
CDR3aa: CSVESFPEGDYGYTF

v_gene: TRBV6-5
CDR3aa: CASRLAGGPIGELFF

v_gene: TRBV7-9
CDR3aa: CASSLSEYNEKLFF

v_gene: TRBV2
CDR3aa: CASKDTGENSPLHF

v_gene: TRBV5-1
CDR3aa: CASSLDSPSTDTQYF

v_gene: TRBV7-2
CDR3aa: CASSLVRDLYEQYF

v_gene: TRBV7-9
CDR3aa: CASSYRDRGLSEQYF

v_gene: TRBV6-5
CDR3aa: CASSYREGTQPQHF

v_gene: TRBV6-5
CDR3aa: CASSSSSGGVDEQFF

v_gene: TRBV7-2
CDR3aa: CASSPRRSGGPETQYF

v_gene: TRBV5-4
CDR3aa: CASSVGTKETQYF

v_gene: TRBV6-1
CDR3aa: CASSETLGGKRETQYF

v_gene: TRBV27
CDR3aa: CASAGGHSGNTIYF

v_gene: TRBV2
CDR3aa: CATDGTNTGELFF

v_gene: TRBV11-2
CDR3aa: CASSSFDSQETQYF

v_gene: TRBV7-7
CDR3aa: CASSSGGLGTGELFF

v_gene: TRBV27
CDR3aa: CASSPGTGWSEKLFF

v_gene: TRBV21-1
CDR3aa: CASRDPTGVVYEQYF

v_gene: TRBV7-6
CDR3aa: CASSPMPSGGSTDTQYF

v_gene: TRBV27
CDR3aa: CASSPDRDRGVMNTEAFF

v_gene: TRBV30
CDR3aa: CAWSARGGEQFF

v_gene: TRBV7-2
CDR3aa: CASSLGLDTGELFF

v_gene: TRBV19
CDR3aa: CASSKRTSGDTGELFF

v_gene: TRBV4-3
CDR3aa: CASSQDGDRAYNEQFF

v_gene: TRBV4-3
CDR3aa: CASSQEIGRAQPQHF

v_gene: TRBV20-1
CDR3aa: CSAKQGIEAFF